The T cell receptor beta chain under discussion was sequenced for a study of sequential checkpoint blockade in melanoma (dated by TCRdb to between 2019 and 2020). About the investigation overall: Using 1:1 randomization, the trial assigned patients either to first-line nivolumab followed by ipilimumab (arm A) or to ipilimumab followed by nivolumab (arm B). Maintenance nivolumab came after both trial sequences.

This clone is categorized as medium-sized (0.01 to 0.1%). The clone's antigen remains unknown. The record has no base qualities; no much larger clone is one base away. V is clipped by 0 bases and J by 8 bases, and the sequence between their germline boundaries is 17 bases long. From the cysteine up to the phenylalanine, the CDR3 has a length of 17 residues. Only the CDR3 region is kept as DNA, spanning 51 bases read in frame from base 1. The germline V gene (reference sequence) supplies CDR1 MNHEY and CDR2 SMNVEV. The immunoSEQ Assay was used to immunosequence TCRbeta CDR3 regions from genomic DNA. Prior to high-throughput sequencing, genomic DNA was amplified by bias-controlled multiplex PCR. Per the authors' processing: To quantify the absolute abundance of each unique TCRbeta CDR3 region, the sequences were collapsed and filtered. Clonality, defined as 1 minus Pielou's evenness, was calculated using productive rearrangements only. A previously published method was used to identify clones with significantly greater frequencies in on-treatment samples than in baseline samples. In its TCRdb copy, this immuneACCESS table keeps in-frame sequences only and misses some clones. Where compared with another copy, unresolved V genes explain less than half of these, and the others have no known cause. Clonal size and the V and J genes are those of that table, whereas D and trimming came from the DNA. Recorded for this sample are some 32,000 clones; more than 70% of them occurred a single time. The ten largest clones take up more than 15% of the sample.

The label giving this sample's treatment or condition can be read as: randomized to nivolumab then ipilimumab (arm A) or the reverse (arm B). None of the patients in the trial had previously been given DNA-damaging chemotherapy. A FACS Aria II flow cytometer was used to sort live CD3+CD8+ cells that were negative for CD19 and CD56 from thawed PBMCs. Samples came from patients with melanoma in CheckMate 064, a randomized, open-label phase II trial of sequential checkpoint blockade. Peripheral blood mononuclear cells were collected by leukapheresis, purified with Ficoll-Paque, and frozen in human serum with approximately 9.4% DMSO. Immediately after sorting, the purity of sorted blood CD3+CD8+ cells was verified to be >98%, after which DNA was extracted. What the study reported, not specific to this receptor: Validation of the response-prediction model combining TCR metrics and mutation burden is needed in larger, independent patient cohorts.

The rearranged segments are TRBV27 and TRBJ1-6; TRBD1 might be the D gene, on 6 matching bases. The source material was CD8+ T cells sorted from blood (inferred from file names), sampled from a patient given nivolumab and ipilimumab in sequence. This clonotype originated in a human donor with melanoma. The CDR3 in this case is CASSLSRTEYYHSPLHF. The nucleotide sequence reads TGTGCCAGCAGTTTATCAAGGACAGAGTATTACCATTCACCCCTCCACTTT.